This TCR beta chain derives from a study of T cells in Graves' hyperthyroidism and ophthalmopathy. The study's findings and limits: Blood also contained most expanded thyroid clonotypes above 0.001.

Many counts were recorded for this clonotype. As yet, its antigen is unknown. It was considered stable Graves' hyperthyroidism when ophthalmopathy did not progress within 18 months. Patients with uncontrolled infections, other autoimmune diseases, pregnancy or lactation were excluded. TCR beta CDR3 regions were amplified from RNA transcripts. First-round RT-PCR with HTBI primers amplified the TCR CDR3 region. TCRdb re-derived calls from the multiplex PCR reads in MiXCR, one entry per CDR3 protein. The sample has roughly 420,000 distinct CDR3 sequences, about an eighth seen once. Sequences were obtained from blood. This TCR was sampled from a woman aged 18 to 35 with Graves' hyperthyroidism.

The CDR3 reads CASSLEPSGNTIYF. CDR3 sequence (DNA): TGTGCCAGCAGCTTAGAGCCCTCTGGAAACACCATATATTTT. This rearrangement joins TRBV11-2 to TRBJ1-3; no clear D gene. Trimming stripped 0 bases from V and 0 bases from J, with 3 bases between. The CDR3 covers 14 residues. The germline V gene has CDR1 SGHAT and CDR2 FQNNGV.